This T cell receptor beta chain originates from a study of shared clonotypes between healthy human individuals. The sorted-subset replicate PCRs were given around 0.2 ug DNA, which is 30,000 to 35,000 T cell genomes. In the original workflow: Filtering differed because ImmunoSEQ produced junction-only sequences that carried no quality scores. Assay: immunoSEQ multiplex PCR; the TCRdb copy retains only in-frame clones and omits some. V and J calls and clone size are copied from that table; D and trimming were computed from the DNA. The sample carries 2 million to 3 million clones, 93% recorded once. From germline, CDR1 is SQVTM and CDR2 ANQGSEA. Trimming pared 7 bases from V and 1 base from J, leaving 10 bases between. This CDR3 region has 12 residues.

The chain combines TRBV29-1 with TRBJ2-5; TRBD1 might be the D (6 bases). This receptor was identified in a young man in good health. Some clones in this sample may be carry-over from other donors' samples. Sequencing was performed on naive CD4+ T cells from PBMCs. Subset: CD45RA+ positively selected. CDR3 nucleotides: TGCAGCGGGAGACAGGCCCAAGAGACCCAGTACTTC. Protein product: CSGRQAQETQYF.